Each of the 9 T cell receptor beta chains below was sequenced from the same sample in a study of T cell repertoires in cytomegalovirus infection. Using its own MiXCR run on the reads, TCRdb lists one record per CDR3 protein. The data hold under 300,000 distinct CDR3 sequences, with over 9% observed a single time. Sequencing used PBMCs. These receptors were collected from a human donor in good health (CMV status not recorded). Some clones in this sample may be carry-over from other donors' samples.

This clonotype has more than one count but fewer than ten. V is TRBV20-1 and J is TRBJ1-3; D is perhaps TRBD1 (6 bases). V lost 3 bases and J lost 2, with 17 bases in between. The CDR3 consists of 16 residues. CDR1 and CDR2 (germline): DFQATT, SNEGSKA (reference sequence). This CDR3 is CSASGDRQFAGNTIYF. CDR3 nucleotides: TGCAGTGCTAGCGGAGACAGGCAGTTCGCTGGAAACACCATATATTTT.

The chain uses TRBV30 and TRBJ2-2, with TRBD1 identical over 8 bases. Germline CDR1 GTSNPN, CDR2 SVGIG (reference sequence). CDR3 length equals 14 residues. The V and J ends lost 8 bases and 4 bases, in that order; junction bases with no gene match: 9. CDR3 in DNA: TGTGCCGCAGGGGGCGCAGACGTCACCGGGGAGCTGTTTTTT. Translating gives CAAGGADVTGELFF.

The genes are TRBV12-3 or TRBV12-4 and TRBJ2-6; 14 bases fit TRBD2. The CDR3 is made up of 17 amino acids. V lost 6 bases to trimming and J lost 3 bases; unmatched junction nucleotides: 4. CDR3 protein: CASRTSGRAIGANVLTF. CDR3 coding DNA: TGTGCCAGCAGGACTAGCGGGAGGGCCATTGGGGCCAACGTCCTGACTTTC.

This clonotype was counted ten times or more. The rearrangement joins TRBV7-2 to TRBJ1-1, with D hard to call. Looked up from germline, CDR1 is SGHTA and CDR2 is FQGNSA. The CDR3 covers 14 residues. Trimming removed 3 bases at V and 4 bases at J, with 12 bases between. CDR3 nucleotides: TGTGCCAGCAGCTTCCAGGACTTGGGCACTGAAGCTTTCTTT. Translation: CASSFQDLGTEAFF.

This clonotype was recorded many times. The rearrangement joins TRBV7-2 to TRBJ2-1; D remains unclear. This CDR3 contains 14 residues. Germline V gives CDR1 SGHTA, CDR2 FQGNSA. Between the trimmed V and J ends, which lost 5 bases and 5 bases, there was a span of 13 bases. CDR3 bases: TGTGCCAGCAGCCGAAGCTGGGCTGACAATGAGCAGTTCTTC. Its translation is CASSRSWADNEQFF.

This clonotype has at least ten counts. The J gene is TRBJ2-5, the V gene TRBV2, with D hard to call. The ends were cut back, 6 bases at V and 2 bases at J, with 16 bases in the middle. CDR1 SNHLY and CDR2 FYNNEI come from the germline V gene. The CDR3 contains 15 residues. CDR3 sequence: CASSRRVGIQETQYF. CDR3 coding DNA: TGTGCCAGCAGCAGACGGGTTGGAATTCAAGAGACCCAGTACTTC. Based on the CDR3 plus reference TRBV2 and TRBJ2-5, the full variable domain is EPEVTQTPSHQVTQMGQEVILRCVPISNHLYFYWYRQILGQKVEFLVSFYNNEISEKSEIFDDQFSVERPDGSNFTLKIRSTKLEDSAMYFCASSRRVGIQETQYFGPGTRLLVL.

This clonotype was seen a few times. The CDR3 is CASSSETPPNQGQAFNQPQHF. CDR3 in DNA: TGTGCCAGCAGCAGCGAAACCCCCCCAAACCAAGGACAGGCCTTTAATCAGCCCCAGCATTTT. The V and J genes are TRBV6-1 and TRBJ1-5, with 7 nucleotides matching TRBD1. The V and J ends lost 6 bases and 4 bases, in that order; junction bases with no gene match: 27. The CDR3 loop spans 21 amino acids. Per germline, CDR1 MNHNS and CDR2 SASEGT.

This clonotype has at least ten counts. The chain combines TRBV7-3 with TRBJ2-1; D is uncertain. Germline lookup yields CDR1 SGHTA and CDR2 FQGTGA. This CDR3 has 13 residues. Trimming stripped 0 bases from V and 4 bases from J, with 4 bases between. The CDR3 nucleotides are TGTGCCAGCAGCTTAACAATATACAATGAGCAGTTCTTC. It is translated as CASSLTIYNEQFF.

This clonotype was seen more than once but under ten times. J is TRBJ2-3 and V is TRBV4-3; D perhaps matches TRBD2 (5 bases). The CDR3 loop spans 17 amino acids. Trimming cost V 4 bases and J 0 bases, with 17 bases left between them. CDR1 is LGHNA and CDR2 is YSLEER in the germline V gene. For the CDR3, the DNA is TGCGCCAGCAGCCCCCGAGGGAGCGGAGTTAGCACAGATACGCAGTATTTT. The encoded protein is CASSPRGSGVSTDTQYF.